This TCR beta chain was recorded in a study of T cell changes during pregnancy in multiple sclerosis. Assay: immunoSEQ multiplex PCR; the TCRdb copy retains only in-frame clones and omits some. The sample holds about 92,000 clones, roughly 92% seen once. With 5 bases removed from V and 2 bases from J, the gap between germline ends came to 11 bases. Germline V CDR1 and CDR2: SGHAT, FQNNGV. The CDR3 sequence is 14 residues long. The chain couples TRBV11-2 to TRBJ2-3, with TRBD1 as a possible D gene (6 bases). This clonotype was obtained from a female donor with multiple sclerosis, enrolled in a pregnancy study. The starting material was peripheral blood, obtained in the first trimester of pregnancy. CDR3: CASSITGNTDTQYF. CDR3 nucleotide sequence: TGTGCCAGCAGCATTACAGGGAACACAGATACGCAGTATTTT.